This TCR beta chain was retrieved from a study of T cell changes during pregnancy in multiple sclerosis. Only in-frame clones appear in the TCRdb table, and some are missing; sequencing was by immunoSEQ multiplex PCR. The table records 70,000 to 75,000 clones, about 92% of them present only once. This CDR3 contains 14 residues. Germline CDR1 reads ENHRY; CDR2 reads SYGVKD. V lost 2 bases and J lost 4, with 11 bases in between. The source material was peripheral blood, sampled in the second trimester of pregnancy. The chain combines TRBV10-3 with TRBJ1-1; D gene unclear. This receptor was identified in a female donor in good health, enrolled as a control in a pregnancy study. The CDR3, as DNA: TGTGCCATCAGTGAGGAACAGCGGGGCACTGAAGCTTTCTTT. It yields the protein CAISEEQRGTEAFF.